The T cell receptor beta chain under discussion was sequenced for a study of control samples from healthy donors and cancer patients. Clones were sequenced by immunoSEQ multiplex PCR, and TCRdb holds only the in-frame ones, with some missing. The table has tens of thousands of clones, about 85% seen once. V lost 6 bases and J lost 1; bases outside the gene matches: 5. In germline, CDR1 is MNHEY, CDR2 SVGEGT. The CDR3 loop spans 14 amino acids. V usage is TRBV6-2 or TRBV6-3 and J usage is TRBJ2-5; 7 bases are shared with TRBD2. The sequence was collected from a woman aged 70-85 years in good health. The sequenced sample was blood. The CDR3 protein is CASRPSSGQETQYF. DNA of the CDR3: TGTGCCAGCAGACCTTCTAGCGGCCAAGAGACCCAGTACTTC.